This is a list of T cell receptor beta chains from one sample in a study of T cells after yellow fever vaccination. TCRdb recomputed calls from the 5' RACE reads with MiXCR, one row per CDR3 protein. The table lists fewer than 450,000 distinct CDR3 sequences, roughly 8% of them singletons. The starting material was PBMCs, obtained roughly seven weeks after the first yellow fever vaccination. These receptor sequences come from a man between 18 and 29 years old who received the YFV17D yellow fever vaccine. CDR3s include the opening cysteine and the closing phenylalanine or tryptophan.

CDR3	V	J
CASSRGQGVRTGELFF	TRBV13	TRBJ2-2
CASSASSSEAFF	TRBV11-2	TRBJ1-1
CASSPTAGTRFHTQYF	TRBV7-3	TRBJ2-3
CASESSRFGANVLTF	TRBV19	TRBJ2-6
CASSESDSLYNEQFF	TRBV7-3	TRBJ2-1
CASSFLTGNQETQYF	TRBV6-5	TRBJ2-5
CASSLKGPDTQYF	TRBV5-1	TRBJ2-3
CASSSYLGEQYF	TRBV7-2	TRBJ2-7
CASSWAAEAFF	TRBV12-3/TRBV12-4	TRBJ1-1
CASRVISTNTGELFF	TRBV5-1	TRBJ2-2
CASSFPDSANPYEQYF	TRBV7-9	TRBJ2-7
CAKAWQVEKLFF	TRBV27	TRBJ1-4
CASSFQGAQETQYF	TRBV7-2	TRBJ2-5
CASSLVRGYTGELFF	TRBV7-8	TRBJ2-2